The 12 T cell receptor beta chains below all came from one sample that was sequenced in a study of blood T cell repertoires in COVID-19. The protocol was immunoSEQ multiplex PCR, while the TCRdb copy is restricted to in-frame clones and leaves out a portion. The sample records about 300,000 clones, roughly 87% being singletons. The specimen was peripheral blood. The receptor source for this set is a man between 18 and 35 years old with active or convalescent COVID-19.

J is TRBJ1-2 and V is TRBV9, with D hard to call. This CDR3 region has 15 residues. The V gene's germline CDR1 is SGDLS and CDR2 YYNGEE. The germline V and J ends were trimmed by 0 bases and 0 bases, with 9 bases remaining between them. CDR3 in amino acids: CASSVGRISNYGYTF. The CDR3 DNA reads as TGTGCCAGCAGCGTAGGCAGGATCTCTAACTATGGCTACACCTTC.

V is TRBV5-1 and J is TRBJ1-1; TRBD1 matches 10 bases. The CDR3 runs 14 residues. V trimming: 3 bases; J trimming: 4 bases; junction bases outside the gene matches: 3. CDR1 and CDR2 from the germline V gene are SGHRS and YFSETQ. In DNA form, the CDR3 reads TGCGCCAGCAGCTGGGACAGGGGAATCACTGAAGCTTTCTTT. This encodes CASSWDRGITEAFF.

The V call is TRBV10-3, the J call TRBJ2-7, with 7 positions matching TRBD1. The CDR3 is 12 amino acids. Germline CDR1 and CDR2: ENHRY and SYGVKD. V lost 6 bases, J lost 4 bases, and 3 bases stayed unmatched. CDR3 protein: CAISDRAYEQYF. CDR3 coding DNA: TGTGCCATCAGCGACAGGGCATACGAGCAGTACTTC.

The CDR3 DNA reads as TGTGCCAGCAGCGTAGCTAACAGCGGCCATGGCTACACCTTC. Translation gives CASSVANSGHGYTF. The chain is built from TRBV9 and TRBJ1-2; D is unclear. V gave up 0 bases and J gave up 6 bases, with 12 bases separating them. CDR1 is SGDLS and CDR2 is YYNGEE in the germline V gene. The CDR3 consists of 14 residues.

This chain connects TRBV28 to TRBJ1-5, with D tentatively TRBD1 (5 bases). This CDR3 region has 16 residues. Looked up from germline, CDR1 is MDHEN and CDR2 is SYDVKM. Trimming took 5 bases from V and 2 from J, leaving 16 bases between them. The CDR3 is CASSTAGGFGNQPQHF. CDR3 sequence (DNA): TGTGCCAGCAGTACGGCGGGGGGTTTTGGCAATCAGCCCCAGCATTTT.

As DNA, the CDR3 is TGTGCCAGCAGCTTAAGGGCGGGGCTTAATTCACCCCTCCACTTT. Protein: CASSLRAGLNSPLHF. The rearrangement links TRBV7-3 to TRBJ1-6; D possibly corresponds to TRBD1 (5 bases). Per the germline V gene, CDR1 is SGHTA and CDR2 is FQGTGA. The CDR3 spans 15 residues. V lost 1 base to trimming and J lost 6 bases, with 10 bases between them.

CDR3 sequence (DNA): TGTGCCAGCACCTCACCTGACTTTAGCAATCAGCCCCAGCATTTT. Translating it yields CASTSPDFSNQPQHF. V and J are TRBV28 and TRBJ1-5; D unclear. The CDR3 extends over 15 amino acids. Germline V CDR1 and CDR2: MDHEN, SYDVKM. Trimming took off 7 bases at V and 0 bases at J, with 13 bases between the two ends.

The rearrangement uses TRBV11-2 and TRBJ2-3; the match to TRBD2 covers 9 bases. Germline V CDR1 and CDR2: SGHAT, FQNNGV. There are 17 residues in the CDR3. V lost 5 bases and J lost 2; bases outside the gene matches: 11. This chain's CDR3 is CASSRPLAGGPTDTQYF. CDR3 coding DNA: TGTGCCAGCAGCCGACCCCTGGCGGGAGGGCCCACAGATACGCAGTATTTT.

As for this clone: The identical CDR3 is also encoded by other nucleotide sequences in the sample. This chain joins TRBV20-1 and TRBJ1-2; D is possibly TRBD1 (5 bases). Per germline, CDR1 DFQATT and CDR2 SNEGSKA (reference sequence). The CDR3 totals 11 residues. Trimming took 5 bases from V and 5 from J, leaving 9 bases between them. The CDR3 loop is CSARQGYGYTF. Written as DNA, the CDR3 is TGCAGTGCTCGCCAGGGTTATGGCTACACCTTC.

This clone was detected ten times or more. The chain recombines TRBV4-3 with TRBJ1-5; weak D call: TRBD1 (5 bases). Germline values: CDR1 LGHNA, CDR2 YSLEER. This CDR3 is built from 15 residues. V was trimmed by 2 bases and J by 3 bases, leaving 11 bases between them. The CDR3, as DNA: TGCGCCAGCAGCCAAAACAGACAGATCAATCAGCCCCAGCATTTT. Protein product: CASSQNRQINQPQHF.

A single count supports this clone. The chain is built from TRBV9 and TRBJ2-1, with 10 bases identical to TRBD1. V lost 3 bases and J lost 7; bases outside the gene matches: 4. Germline V gene lookup returns CDR1 SGDLS and CDR2 YYNGEE. The length of the CDR3 is 14 residues. This chain's CDR3 is CASSDGQGVNEQFF. CDR3 sequence (DNA): TGTGCCAGCAGCGATGGACAGGGGGTAAATGAGCAGTTCTTC.

This clone was detected only a few times. The chain recombines TRBV4-3 with TRBJ2-1, with 7 nucleotides matching TRBD1. CDR1 and CDR2 (germline): LGHNA, YSLEER. With V trimmed by 0 bases and J by 16 bases, 12 bases remained unmatched. This CDR3 is built from 14 residues. The CDR3 reads CASSQDIAADRIFF. CDR3 bases: TGCGCCAGCAGCCAAGATATTGCGGCGGACAGGATCTTCTTC.